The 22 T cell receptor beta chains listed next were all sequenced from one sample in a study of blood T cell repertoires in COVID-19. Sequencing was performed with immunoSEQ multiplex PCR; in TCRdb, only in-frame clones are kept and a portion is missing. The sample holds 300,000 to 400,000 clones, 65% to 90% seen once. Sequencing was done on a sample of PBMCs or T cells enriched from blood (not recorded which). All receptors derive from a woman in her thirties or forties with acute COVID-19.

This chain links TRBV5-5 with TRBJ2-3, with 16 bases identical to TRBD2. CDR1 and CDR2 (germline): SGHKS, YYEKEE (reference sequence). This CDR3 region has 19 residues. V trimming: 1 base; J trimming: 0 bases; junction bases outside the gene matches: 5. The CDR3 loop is CASSLKGLAGGPSTDTQYF. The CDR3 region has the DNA TGTGCCAGCAGCTTGAAGGGACTAGCGGGAGGGCCCAGCACAGATACGCAGTATTTT.

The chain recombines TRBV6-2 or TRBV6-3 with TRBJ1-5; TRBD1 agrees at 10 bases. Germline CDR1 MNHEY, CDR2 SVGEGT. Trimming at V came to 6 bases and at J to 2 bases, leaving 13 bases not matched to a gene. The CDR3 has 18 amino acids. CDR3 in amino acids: CASSTPGQGLHGNQPQHF. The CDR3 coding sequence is TGTGCCAGCAGCACACCGGGACAGGGGCTCCATGGCAATCAGCCCCAGCATTTT.

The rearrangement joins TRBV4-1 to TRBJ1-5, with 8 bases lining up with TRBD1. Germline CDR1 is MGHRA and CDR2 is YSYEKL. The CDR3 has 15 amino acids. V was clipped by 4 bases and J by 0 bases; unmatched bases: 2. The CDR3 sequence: CASSRTGLSNQPQHF. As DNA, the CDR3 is TGCGCCAGCAGCCGGACAGGGCTTAGCAATCAGCCCCAGCATTTT.

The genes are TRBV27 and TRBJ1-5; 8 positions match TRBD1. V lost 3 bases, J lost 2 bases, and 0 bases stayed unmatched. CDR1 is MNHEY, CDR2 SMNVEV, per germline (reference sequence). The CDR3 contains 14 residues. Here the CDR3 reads CASSLTGGNQPQHF. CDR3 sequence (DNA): TGTGCCAGCAGTTTGACAGGGGGCAATCAGCCCCAGCATTTT.

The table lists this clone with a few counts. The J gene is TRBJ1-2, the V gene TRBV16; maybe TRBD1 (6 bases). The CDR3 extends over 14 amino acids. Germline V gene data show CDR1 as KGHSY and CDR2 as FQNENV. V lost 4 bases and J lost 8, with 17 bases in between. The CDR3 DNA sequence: TGTGCCAGCAGCCCAAACAGGGAATCAAGGGGCTACACCTTC. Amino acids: CASSPNRESRGYTF.

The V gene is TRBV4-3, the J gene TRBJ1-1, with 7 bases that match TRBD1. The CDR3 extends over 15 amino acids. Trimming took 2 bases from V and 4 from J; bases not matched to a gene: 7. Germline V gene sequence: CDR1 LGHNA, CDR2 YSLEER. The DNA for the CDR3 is TGCGCCAGCAGCCAATCGACAGGGTTCGTCACTGAAGCTTTCTTT. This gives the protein CASSQSTGFVTEAFF.

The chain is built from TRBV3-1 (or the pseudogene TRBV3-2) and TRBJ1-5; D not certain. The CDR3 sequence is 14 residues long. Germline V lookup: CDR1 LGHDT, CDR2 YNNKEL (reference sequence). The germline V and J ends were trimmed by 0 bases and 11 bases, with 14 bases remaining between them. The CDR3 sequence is CASSQDYPTIAQHF. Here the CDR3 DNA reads TGTGCCAGCAGCCAAGATTACCCGACAATAGCCCAGCATTTT.

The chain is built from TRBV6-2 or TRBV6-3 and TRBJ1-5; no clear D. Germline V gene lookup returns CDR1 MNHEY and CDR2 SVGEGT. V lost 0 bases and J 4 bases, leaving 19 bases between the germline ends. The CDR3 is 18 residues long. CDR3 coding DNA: TGTGCCAGCAGTTACTCGATCCCGAGAGGGCAGGTTAATCAGCCCCAGCATTTT. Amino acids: CASSYSIPRGQVNQPQHF.

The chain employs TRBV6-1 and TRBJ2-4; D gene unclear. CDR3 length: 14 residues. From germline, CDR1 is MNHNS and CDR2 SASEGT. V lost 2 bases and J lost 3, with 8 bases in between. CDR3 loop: CASSESVLKNIQYF. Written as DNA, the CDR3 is TGTGCCAGCAGTGAATCAGTCCTCAAAAACATTCAGTACTTC.

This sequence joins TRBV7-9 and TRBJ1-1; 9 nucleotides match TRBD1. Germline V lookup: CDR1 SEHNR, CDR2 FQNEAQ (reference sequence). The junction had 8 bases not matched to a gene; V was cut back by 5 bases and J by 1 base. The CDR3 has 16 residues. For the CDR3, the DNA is TGTGCCAGCAGCAAAAAAGGGGACAGGGAGAACACTGAAGCTTTCTTT. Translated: CASSKKGDRENTEAFF.

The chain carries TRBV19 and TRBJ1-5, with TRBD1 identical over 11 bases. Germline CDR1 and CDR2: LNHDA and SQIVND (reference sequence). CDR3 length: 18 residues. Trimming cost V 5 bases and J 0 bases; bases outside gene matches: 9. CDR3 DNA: TGTGCCAGTAGTGTCCGGGACAGGGGGATTCTTAGCAATCAGCCCCAGCATTTT. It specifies CASSVRDRGILSNQPQHF.

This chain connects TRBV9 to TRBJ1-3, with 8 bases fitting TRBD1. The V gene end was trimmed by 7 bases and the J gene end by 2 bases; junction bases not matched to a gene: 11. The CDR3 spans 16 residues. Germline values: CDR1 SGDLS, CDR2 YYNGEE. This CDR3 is CASCQTPDRAGNTIYF. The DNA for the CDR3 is TGTGCCAGCTGCCAGACTCCGGACAGGGCTGGAAACACCATATATTTT.

CDR3: CASSWGKRLGNEKLFF. The CDR3 DNA sequence: TGTGCCAGCAGCTGGGGTAAGAGACTAGGAAATGAAAAACTGTTTTTT. The chain employs TRBV5-8 and TRBJ1-4; D ambiguous. Trimming removed 3 bases at V and 5 bases at J, with 17 bases between. CDR1 SGHTS and CDR2 YDEGEE come from the germline V gene. The CDR3 has 16 amino acids.

This chain's CDR3 is CASSLEPVGRNTEAFF. DNA for the CDR3: TGCGCCAGCAGCTTGGAGCCTGTGGGCAGGAACACTGAAGCTTTCTTT. The gene calls are TRBV5-1 and TRBJ1-1; D not resolved. This CDR3 spans 16 amino acids. Germline lookup yields CDR1 SGHRS and CDR2 YFSETQ. With 0 bases removed from V and 1 base from J, the gap between germline ends came to 13 bases.

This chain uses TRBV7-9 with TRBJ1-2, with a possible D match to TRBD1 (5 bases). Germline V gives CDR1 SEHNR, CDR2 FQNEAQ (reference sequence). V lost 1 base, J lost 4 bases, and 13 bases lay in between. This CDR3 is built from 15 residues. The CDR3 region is CASSLEYTGTYGYTF. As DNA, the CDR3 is TGTGCCAGCAGCTTAGAGTACACAGGAACCTATGGCTACACCTTC.

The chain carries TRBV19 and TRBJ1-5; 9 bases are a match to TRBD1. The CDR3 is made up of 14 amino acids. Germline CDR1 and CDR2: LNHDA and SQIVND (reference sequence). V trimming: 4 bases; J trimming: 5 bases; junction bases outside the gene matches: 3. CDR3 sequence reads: CASSTTGGYQPQHF. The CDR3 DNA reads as TGTGCCAGTAGTACGACAGGGGGGTATCAGCCCCAGCATTTT.

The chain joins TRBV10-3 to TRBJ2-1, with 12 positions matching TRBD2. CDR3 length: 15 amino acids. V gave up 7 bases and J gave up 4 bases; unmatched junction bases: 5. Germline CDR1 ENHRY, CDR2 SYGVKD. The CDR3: CAITPTSGGYNEQFF. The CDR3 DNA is TGTGCCATCACCCCGACTAGCGGGGGATACAATGAGCAGTTCTTC.

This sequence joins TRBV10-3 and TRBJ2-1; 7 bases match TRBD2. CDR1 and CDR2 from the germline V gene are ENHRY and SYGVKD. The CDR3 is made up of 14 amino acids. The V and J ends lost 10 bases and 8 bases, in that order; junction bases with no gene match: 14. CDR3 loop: CATASSSGGDEQFF. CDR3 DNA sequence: TGTGCCACCGCATCATCTAGCGGCGGGGATGAGCAGTTCTTC.

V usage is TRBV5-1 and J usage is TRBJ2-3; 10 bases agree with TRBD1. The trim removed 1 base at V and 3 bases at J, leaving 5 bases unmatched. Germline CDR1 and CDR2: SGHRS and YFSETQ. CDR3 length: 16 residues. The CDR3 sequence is CASSLSPGQGTDTQYF. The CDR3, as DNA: TGCGCCAGCAGCTTGTCTCCGGGACAGGGGACAGATACGCAGTATTTT.

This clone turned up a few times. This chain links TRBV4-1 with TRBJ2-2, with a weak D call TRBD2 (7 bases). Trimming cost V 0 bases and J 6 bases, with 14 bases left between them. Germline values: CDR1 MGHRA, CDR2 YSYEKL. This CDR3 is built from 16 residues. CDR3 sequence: CASSQDTGREAGELFF. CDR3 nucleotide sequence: TGCGCCAGCAGCCAAGACACAGGGAGGGAAGCCGGGGAGCTGTTTTTT.

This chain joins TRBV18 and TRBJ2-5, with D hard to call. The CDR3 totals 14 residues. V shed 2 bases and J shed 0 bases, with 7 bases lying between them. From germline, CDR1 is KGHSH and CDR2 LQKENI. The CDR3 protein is CASSPRANQETQYF. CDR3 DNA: TGTGCCAGCTCACCAAGAGCGAACCAAGAGACCCAGTACTTC.

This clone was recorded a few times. The CDR3 coding sequence is TGTGCCAGCGGAGAACCGGGTCGCACAGATACGCAGTATTTT. This encodes CASGEPGRTDTQYF. V and J are TRBV3-1 (or the pseudogene TRBV3-2) and TRBJ2-3; D is ambiguous. CDR3 length equals 14 residues. The germline gives CDR1 LGHDT, CDR2 YNNKEL (reference sequence). V gave up 8 bases and J gave up 1 base, with 13 bases separating them.